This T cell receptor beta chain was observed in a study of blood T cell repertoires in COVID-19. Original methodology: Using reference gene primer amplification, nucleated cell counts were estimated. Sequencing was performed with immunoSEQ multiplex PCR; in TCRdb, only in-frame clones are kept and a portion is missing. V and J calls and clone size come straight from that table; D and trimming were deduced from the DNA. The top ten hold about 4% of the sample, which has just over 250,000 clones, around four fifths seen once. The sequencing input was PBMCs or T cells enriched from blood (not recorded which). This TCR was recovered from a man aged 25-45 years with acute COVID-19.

The CDR3 reads CASSDTRDRGIAGYTF. The DNA for the CDR3 is TGTGCCAGTAGTGACACCCGGGACAGGGGCATCGCTGGCTACACCTTC. The chain couples TRBV19 to TRBJ1-2, with TRBD1 matching 10 bases. Germline CDR1 and CDR2: LNHDA and SQIVND (reference sequence). With 5 bases clipped from V and 7 bases from J, the junction kept 13 bases outside the gene matches. CDR3 length: 16 amino acids.